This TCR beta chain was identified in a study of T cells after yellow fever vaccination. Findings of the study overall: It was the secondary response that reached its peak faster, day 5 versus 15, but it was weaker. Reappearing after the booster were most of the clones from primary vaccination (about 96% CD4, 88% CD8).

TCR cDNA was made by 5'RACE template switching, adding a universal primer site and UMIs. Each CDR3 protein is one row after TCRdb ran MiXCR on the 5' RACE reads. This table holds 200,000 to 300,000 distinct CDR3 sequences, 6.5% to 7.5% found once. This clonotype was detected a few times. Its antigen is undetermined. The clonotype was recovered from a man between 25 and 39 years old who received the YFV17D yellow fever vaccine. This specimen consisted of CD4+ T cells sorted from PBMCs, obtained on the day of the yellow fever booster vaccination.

CDR3 amino acids: CSARADRGTYEQYF. CDR3 nucleotides: TGCAGTGCTAGAGCGGACAGAGGAACTTACGAGCAGTACTTC. V is TRBV20-1 and J is TRBJ2-7, with D maybe TRBD1 (6 bases). CDR3 size: 14 residues. Germline assignment: CDR1 DFQATT and CDR2 SNEGSKA (reference sequence). V was pared by 1 base and J by 4 bases, with 14 bases between.